This is a list of T cell receptor beta chains from one sample in a study of shared clonotypes between healthy human individuals. Sequencing used immunoSEQ multiplex PCR; TCRdb keeps in-frame clones, though not all of them. Found here are about 110,000 clones, roughly 66% of them singletons; the top ten hold more than 20%. The source material was memory CD8+ T cells sorted from blood. These receptors were collected from a woman aged 25 to 39 in good health. Each CDR3 is given with its conserved first and last residue. The order of the fields is D gene, V gene, J gene, clone size, CDR3 DNA, CDR3 protein. A D gene is named only where the DNA matches it firmly. Expanded clones get a size class; other rows say once, few or many, or leave the size out.

d_call: TRBD1
v_call: TRBV25-1
j_call: TRBJ2-1
clone_size: few
cdr3_nt: TGTGCCAGCAGTGACCAACTCGGACAGGGGGCTGCGAATGAGCAGTTCTTC
cdr3_aa: CASSDQLGQGAANEQFF

d_call: NA
v_call: TRBV30
j_call: TRBJ2-5
clone_size: few
cdr3_nt: TGTGCCTGGTCAATCCAAGAGACCCAGTACTTC
cdr3_aa: CAWSIQETQYF

d_call: NA
v_call: TRBV2
j_call: TRBJ2-1
clone_size: NA
cdr3_nt: TGTGCCAGAGGACCCCTAGCTGTTACCTGGGATGAGCAGTTCTTC
cdr3_aa: CARGPLAVTWDEQFF

d_call: NA
v_call: TRBV4-1
j_call: TRBJ2-7
clone_size: once
cdr3_nt: TGCGCCAGCAGCCAGGGGGGCTCCGGGCCCTCTTACGAGCAGTACTTC
cdr3_aa: CASSQGGSGPSYEQYF

d_call: TRBD2
v_call: TRBV2
j_call: TRBJ2-1
clone_size: once
cdr3_nt: TGTGCCAGCAGTGGGGAGGGTTCCTACAATGAGCAGTTCTTC
cdr3_aa: CASSGEGSYNEQFF

d_call: TRBD1
v_call: TRBV19
j_call: TRBJ2-2
clone_size: NA
cdr3_nt: TGTGCCAGTAGTATAGGACAGGGAAAACGCGGGGAGCTGTTTTTT
cdr3_aa: CASSIGQGKRGELFF

d_call: NA
v_call: TRBV27
j_call: TRBJ2-7
clone_size: few
cdr3_nt: TGTGCCAGCAGTGTCGGCCACCTGGTAGGCGAGCAGTACTTC
cdr3_aa: CASSVGHLVGEQYF

d_call: NA
v_call: TRBV7-9
j_call: TRBJ1-1
clone_size: NA
cdr3_nt: TGTGCCAGCAGCTCTACAGGGAACCGACCGGGGACTGAAGCTTTCTTT
cdr3_aa: CASSSTGNRPGTEAFF

d_call: TRBD2
v_call: TRBV7-8
j_call: TRBJ2-7
clone_size: NA
cdr3_nt: TGTGCCAGCAGCCTCGGGACTAGCGGAAGCTCCTACGAGCAGTACTTC
cdr3_aa: CASSLGTSGSSYEQYF

d_call: TRBD1
v_call: TRBV19
j_call: TRBJ2-1
clone_size: NA
cdr3_nt: TGTGCCAGTCATAAGGCAGGGGGCACCTACAATGAGCAGTTCTTC
cdr3_aa: CASHKAGGTYNEQFF

d_call: NA
v_call: TRBV6-5
j_call: TRBJ2-7
clone_size: NA
cdr3_nt: TGTGCCAGCAAAGGGTCCTACGAGCAGTACTTC
cdr3_aa: CASKGSYEQYF

d_call: NA
v_call: TRBV7-9
j_call: TRBJ1-2
clone_size: NA
cdr3_nt: TGTGCCAGCAGAGATACAGGGTTGGCCTATGGCTACACCTTC
cdr3_aa: CASRDTGLAYGYTF

d_call: TRBD1
v_call: TRBV5-1
j_call: TRBJ2-7
clone_size: NA
cdr3_nt: TGCGCCAGCAGCTTGGTCCCCGGGACAGGGTCCCACGAGCAGTACTTC
cdr3_aa: CASSLVPGTGSHEQYF

d_call: TRBD2
v_call: TRBV7-3
j_call: TRBJ2-1
clone_size: NA
cdr3_nt: TGTGCCAGCAGCTTATCGGGACTAGCGGGAGGTGACAATGAGCAGTTCTTC
cdr3_aa: CASSLSGLAGGDNEQFF

d_call: NA
v_call: TRBV28
j_call: TRBJ2-7
clone_size: NA
cdr3_nt: TGTGCCAGCAGTCTCGCCCAGGACGAGCAGTACTTC
cdr3_aa: CASSLAQDEQYF

d_call: TRBD2
v_call: TRBV29-1
j_call: TRBJ2-2
clone_size: once
cdr3_nt: TGCAGCGTTGATAGCGGGAGGGCCGACACCGGGGAGCTGTTTTTT
cdr3_aa: CSVDSGRADTGELFF

d_call: NA
v_call: TRBV9
j_call: TRBJ2-7
clone_size: NA
cdr3_nt: TGTGCCAGCAGTCCGGGTCTCTCCTACGAGCAGTACTTC
cdr3_aa: CASSPGLSYEQYF

d_call: TRBD1
v_call: TRBV7-8
j_call: TRBJ1-1
clone_size: NA
cdr3_nt: TGTGCCAGCAGACCGACAGGGGTCACTGAAGCTTTCTTT
cdr3_aa: CASRPTGVTEAFF

d_call: NA
v_call: TRBV21-1
j_call: TRBJ2-7
clone_size: NA
cdr3_nt: TGTGCCAGCAGCCAACATAGCTACGAGCAGTACTTC
cdr3_aa: CASSQHSYEQYF

d_call: NA
v_call: TRBV5-6
j_call: TRBJ1-1
clone_size: NA
cdr3_nt: TGTGCCAGCAGCTTGGGAGGATTAGAGGCTTTCTTT
cdr3_aa: CASSLGGLEAFF

d_call: NA
v_call: TRBV28
j_call: TRBJ2-7
clone_size: NA
cdr3_nt: TGTGCCAGCAGTATCAAAAGGTCGGGGATCTACGAGCAGTACTTC
cdr3_aa: CASSIKRSGIYEQYF

d_call: TRBD1
v_call: TRBV5-6
j_call: TRBJ1-1
clone_size: few
cdr3_nt: TGTGCCAGCAGCAACTCACCCGGGACAGGAACTGAAGCTTTCTTT
cdr3_aa: CASSNSPGTGTEAFF

d_call: TRBD1
v_call: TRBV28
j_call: TRBJ1-5
clone_size: NA
cdr3_nt: TGTGCCAGCAGTTTTGGTTCGACAGGGGGCCTACAGCCCCAGCATTTT
cdr3_aa: CASSFGSTGGLQPQHF

d_call: TRBD1
v_call: TRBV6-4
j_call: TRBJ2-3
clone_size: NA
cdr3_nt: TGTGCCAGCAGTGACCAGTGGACAGGGGGTATAGATACGCAGTATTTT
cdr3_aa: CASSDQWTGGIDTQYF

d_call: NA
v_call: TRBV15
j_call: TRBJ2-6
clone_size: few
cdr3_nt: TGTGCCACCAGCAGACAGGAGACCTACTCTGGGGCCAACGTCCTGACTTTC
cdr3_aa: CATSRQETYSGANVLTF

d_call: TRBD2
v_call: TRBV5-5
j_call: TRBJ2-7
clone_size: many
cdr3_nt: TGTGCCAGCAGCTTAGGGACTAGCGGGTATTGGTACTTC
cdr3_aa: CASSLGTSGYWYF

d_call: NA
v_call: TRBV6-6
j_call: TRBJ1-5
clone_size: NA
cdr3_nt: TGTGCCAGCAGTTACTCGAAATCTCAGCCCCAGCATTTT
cdr3_aa: CASSYSKSQPQHF

d_call: NA
v_call: TRBV6-4
j_call: TRBJ2-6
clone_size: NA
cdr3_nt: TGTGCCAGCAGTTTTGGGGGCTCTTATTCTGGGGCCAACGTCCTGACTTTC
cdr3_aa: CASSFGGSYSGANVLTF

d_call: NA
v_call: TRBV9
j_call: TRBJ1-5
clone_size: NA
cdr3_nt: TGTGCCAGCAGCGTAGCATGGGGCAATCAGCCCCAGCATTTT
cdr3_aa: CASSVAWGNQPQHF

d_call: TRBD2
v_call: TRBV13
j_call: TRBJ2-7
clone_size: once
cdr3_nt: TGTGCCAGCAGCCGACTTGATAGCGGGAGTTACGAGCAGTACTTC
cdr3_aa: CASSRLDSGSYEQYF

d_call: NA
v_call: TRBV29-1
j_call: TRBJ1-1
clone_size: NA
cdr3_nt: TGCAGCGTTTTAAAGGACACAGGGTCGTCTGAAGCTTTCTTT
cdr3_aa: CSVLKDTGSSEAFF

d_call: TRBD2
v_call: TRBV7-9
j_call: TRBJ2-1
clone_size: NA
cdr3_nt: TGTGCCAGCAGGCTAGCGGGAGGGGTCGACAATGAGCAGTTCTTC
cdr3_aa: CASRLAGGVDNEQFF

d_call: NA
v_call: TRBV25-1
j_call: TRBJ1-5
clone_size: NA
cdr3_nt: TGTGCCAGCAGTGGGCTAGGGGGGAATCAGCCCCAGCATTTT
cdr3_aa: CASSGLGGNQPQHF

d_call: NA
v_call: TRBV6-6
j_call: TRBJ2-1
clone_size: NA
cdr3_nt: TGTGCCAGCGGGCCAGCCCCCAATGAGCAGTTCTTC
cdr3_aa: CASGPAPNEQFF

d_call: TRBD2
v_call: TRBV27
j_call: TRBJ2-3
clone_size: NA
cdr3_nt: TGTGCCAGTCGACTAGCGGGAGGTGATACGCAGTATTTT
cdr3_aa: CASRLAGGDTQYF

d_call: TRBD2
v_call: TRBV5-4
j_call: TRBJ2-1
clone_size: NA
cdr3_nt: TGTGCCAGCAGCGAGCCTAGCGGGAGTCCGGAGCAGTTCTTC
cdr3_aa: CASSEPSGSPEQFF